The T cell receptor (beta chain) under discussion was sequenced for a study of cytotoxic CD8 clonotypes in ibrutinib-treated CLL. Broader study findings: Public clonotypes, found uncommonly, either contracted or stayed stable on treatment.

Libraries were prepared by immunoSEQ multiplex PCR; TCRdb keeps only in-frame clonotypes and omits some of them. The table records 100,000 to 150,000 clones, 70% to 90% of them present only once. The CDR3 runs 15 residues. The germline CDR1 and CDR2 sequences are SGHTA and FQGTGA. The V and J ends lost 5 bases and 4 bases, in that order; junction bases with no gene match: 8. A word on this clone: The antigen is unknown.

Sample: PBMCs, taken after 24 months of ibrutinib treatment. The chain employs TRBV7-3 and TRBJ2-7, with TRBD1 matching over 10 bases. This sequence was found in a human donor with chronic lymphocytic leukemia. CDR3 in amino acids: CASSLWTGGNYEQYF. Written as DNA, the CDR3 is TGTGCCAGCAGCCTTTGGACAGGGGGTAATTACGAGCAGTACTTC.